This T cell receptor beta chain was retrieved from a study of cytomegalovirus exposure and HLA in healthy donors. This clone has just one count. Antigen specificity is unknown. This PCR relied on a set of 60 Vbeta primers and 13 Jbeta primers. Repertoires were generated with immunoSEQ multiplex PCR, while TCRdb's copy carries only in-frame clones and drops some. The sample holds some 150,000 clones, around four fifths seen once. Whole-study findings and limits: Later, TCR association rates were found to vary by HLA locus, highest for DRB1 and lowest for HLA-C.

Germline V gene data show CDR1 as GTSNPN and CDR2 as SVGIG (reference sequence). This CDR3 comprises 13 residues. Trimming left V 2 bases short and J 5 bases short, with 12 bases between. The sequence came from a female donor in good health and CMV-seronegative. The chain joins TRBV30 to TRBJ1-1; D might be TRBD1 (5 bases). What was sequenced was PBMCs. Here the CDR3 reads CAWSRGRATEAFF. Here the CDR3 DNA reads TGTGCCTGGAGTCGCGGCAGGGCTACTGAAGCTTTCTTT.